The text below deals with one TCR beta chain. These data belong to a study of blood T cells in healthy people across ages. For the study at large: Template switching recovered approximately one barcoded beta molecule for every two T cells.

CDR1 and CDR2 from the germline V gene are DFQATT and SNEGSKA (reference sequence). The germline V and J ends were trimmed by 6 bases and 0 bases, with 9 bases remaining between them. This CDR3 region has 14 residues. Each individual donor underwent a draw of about 9.9 milliliters of peripheral blood. A second PCR, run for about 7 to 11 cycles, used a sample-barcoded 5' primer plus a J-beta primer mix. MiXCR, run by TCRdb on the 5' RACE reads, gives a single entry per CDR3 protein. The sample comprises 380,000 or so distinct CDR3 sequences, roughly half of which are singletons, and around 49% rests with the top ten.

Sequenced sample: blood. This receptor was obtained from a man in his 60s in good health. The J gene is TRBJ2-6, the V gene TRBV20-1; D unclear. DNA of the CDR3: TGCAGTGCCACCATCCCCTCTGGGGCCAACGTCCTGACTTTC. This translates into CSATIPSGANVLTF.